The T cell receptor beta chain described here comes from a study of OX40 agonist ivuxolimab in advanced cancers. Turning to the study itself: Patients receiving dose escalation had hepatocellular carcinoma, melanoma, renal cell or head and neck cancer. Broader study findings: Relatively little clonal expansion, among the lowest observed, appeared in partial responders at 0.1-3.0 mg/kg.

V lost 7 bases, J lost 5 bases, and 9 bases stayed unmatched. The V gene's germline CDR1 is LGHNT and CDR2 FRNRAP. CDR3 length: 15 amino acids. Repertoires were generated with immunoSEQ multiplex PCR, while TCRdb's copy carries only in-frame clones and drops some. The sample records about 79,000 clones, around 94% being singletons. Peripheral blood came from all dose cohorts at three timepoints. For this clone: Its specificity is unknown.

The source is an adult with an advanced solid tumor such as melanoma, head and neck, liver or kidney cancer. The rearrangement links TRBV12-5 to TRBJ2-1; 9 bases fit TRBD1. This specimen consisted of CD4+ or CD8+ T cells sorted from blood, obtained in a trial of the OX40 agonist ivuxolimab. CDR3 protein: CASALPGTGNNEQFF. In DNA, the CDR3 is TGTGCTAGTGCCCTTCCTGGGACAGGGAACAATGAGCAGTTCTTC.